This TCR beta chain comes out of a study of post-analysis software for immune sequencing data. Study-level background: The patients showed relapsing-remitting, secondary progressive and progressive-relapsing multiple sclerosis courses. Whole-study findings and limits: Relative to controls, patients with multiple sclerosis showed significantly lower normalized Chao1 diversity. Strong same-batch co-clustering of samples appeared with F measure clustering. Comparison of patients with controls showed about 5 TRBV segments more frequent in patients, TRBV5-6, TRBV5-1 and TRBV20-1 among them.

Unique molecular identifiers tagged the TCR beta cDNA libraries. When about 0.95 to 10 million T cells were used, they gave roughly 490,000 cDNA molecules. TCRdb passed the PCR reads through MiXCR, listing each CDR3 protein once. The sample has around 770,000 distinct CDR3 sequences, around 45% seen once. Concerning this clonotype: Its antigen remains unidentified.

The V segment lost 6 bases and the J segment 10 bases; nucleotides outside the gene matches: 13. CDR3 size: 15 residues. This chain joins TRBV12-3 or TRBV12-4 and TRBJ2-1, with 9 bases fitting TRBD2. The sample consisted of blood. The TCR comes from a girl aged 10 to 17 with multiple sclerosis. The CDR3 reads CASSLGLAVTYEQFF. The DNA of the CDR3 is TGTGCCAGCAGCTTGGGACTAGCTGTTACCTACGAGCAGTTCTTC.